A selection of T cell receptor beta chains follows, all from one sample in a study of blood T cell repertoires in COVID-19. Produced via immunoSEQ multiplex PCR; TCRdb's table is partial and in-frame only. The table lists 380,000 or so clones, approximately 88% of them singletons. Sample: peripheral blood. The receptors shown here come from a man aged 40-55 years with acute or convalescent COVID-19. Both conserved end residues are part of each CDR3. A D gene is named only where the DNA matches it firmly. A clone size is listed for some rows: how often the clone was seen (once, few, many), or a class if it is expanded.

.	TRBV2	.	TRBJ1-5	TGTGCCAGCAGTGAAGCGCGGGGGGGATATCAGCCCCAGCATTTT	CASSEARGGYQPQHF
.	TRBV7-2	.	TRBJ1-6	TGTGCCAGCAGAATGAGGGGAGGTTATAATTCACCCCTCCACTTT	CASRMRGGYNSPLHF
.	TRBV21-1	.	TRBJ2-3	TGTGCCAGCAGCAAAGGTCGGGGAAGAGATACGCAGTATTTT	CASSKGRGRDTQYF
TRBD1	TRBV7-3	.	TRBJ1-1	TGTGCCAGCAGCTCAGGGGGTTCCACTGAAGCTTTCTTT	CASSSGGSTEAFF
.	TRBV4-2	.	TRBJ1-4	TGTGCCAGCAGCCAAGAAACAGGGTTGGCTAATGAAAAACTGTTTTTT	CASSQETGLANEKLFF
TRBD2	TRBV7-8	once	TRBJ2-1	TGTGCCAGCAGCCCAAGGACTAGCGGGGGAGGTGAGCAGTTCTTC	CASSPRTSGGGEQFF
.	TRBV12-3/TRBV12-4	.	TRBJ1-2	TGTGCCAGCACCTGGGGGCTTTATGGCTACACCTTC	CASTWGLYGYTF
.	TRBV30	.	TRBJ1-1	TGTGCCTGGACTCAGGGGAACACTGAAGCTTTCTTT	CAWTQGNTEAFF
.	TRBV7-3	.	TRBJ2-7	TGTGCCAGCAGCTTAGATACAGGGCGCGAGCAGTACTTC	CASSLDTGREQYF
.	TRBV3-1/TRBV3-2	.	TRBJ1-2	TGTGCCAGCAGCCAAGATGCGGGGAGGCATGGCTACACCTTC	CASSQDAGRHGYTF
TRBD1	TRBV6-5	.	TRBJ1-2	TGTGCCAGCTCTGGGGGAAAACAGGGGGCATATGGCTACACCTTC	CASSGGKQGAYGYTF
.	TRBV16	.	TRBJ2-7	TGTGCCAGCAGCCTTACCTTGGCTTACGAGCAGTACTTC	CASSLTLAYEQYF
TRBD1	TRBV5-1	.	TRBJ2-7	TGCGCCAGCAGCCGGGGACAGGGAGCCTACGAGCAGTACTTC	CASSRGQGAYEQYF
TRBD1	TRBV7-9	.	TRBJ1-2	TGTGCCAGCAGCTTAGTGACGACAGGGGGCAGAGGCTACACCTTC	CASSLVTTGGRGYTF
.	TRBV5-1	.	TRBJ2-2	TGCGCCAGCAGCTTGGCTTCTAGAACCGGGGAGCTGTTTTTT	CASSLASRTGELFF
TRBD1	TRBV3-1/TRBV3-2	.	TRBJ1-6	TGTGCCAGCAGCCCAAGGCAGGGGGAAAATTCACCCCTCCACTTT	CASSPRQGENSPLHF
.	TRBV29-1	.	TRBJ2-1	TGCAGCGTTTTCATGGGCATGGATGAGCAGTTCTTC	CSVFMGMDEQFF
.	TRBV3-1/TRBV3-2	.	TRBJ1-6	TGTGCCAGCAGCCAAACCCAAACAGGTACTATCTCCTATAATTCACCCCTCCACTTT	CASSQTQTGTISYNSPLHF
.	TRBV19	.	TRBJ2-2	TGTGCCAGTAGTATAGCCGGAGGAACAGGGTCCGGGGAGCTGTTTTTT	CASSIAGGTGSGELFF
TRBD2	TRBV9	.	TRBJ2-1	TGTGCCAGCAGCTCCCGAACTAGCGGCGAATCCAATGAGCAGTTCTTC	CASSSRTSGESNEQFF
TRBD2	TRBV5-1	.	TRBJ2-1	TGCGCCAGCAGCTTGGACAGCGGGACCTTGCTTTACAATGAGCAGTTCTTC	CASSLDSGTLLYNEQFF
TRBD1	TRBV30	.	TRBJ1-6	TGTGCCTGGAGGGGACAGGGGCCGCGATCACCCCTCCACTTT	CAWRGQGPRSPLHF
TRBD2	TRBV13	.	TRBJ2-2	TGTGCCAGCAGAGAGCGGGACGAAGACACCGGGGAGCTGTTTTTT	CASRERDEDTGELFF
.	TRBV6-5	once	TRBJ1-2	TGTGCCAGCGGAAACAGGGTTGGCTACACCTTC	CASGNRVGYTF
TRBD2	TRBV19	.	TRBJ2-5	TGTGCCAGTAGGACTAGCGGGTTACAAGAGACCCAGTACTTC	CASRTSGLQETQYF
.	TRBV7-3	.	TRBJ2-3	TGTGCCAGCAGCTCTACAGGGGGGGCAGATACGCAGTATTTT	CASSSTGGADTQYF
.	TRBV11-2	.	TRBJ1-1	TGTGCCAGCAGCTTGACGAGGACAGAGAACACTGAAGCTTTCTTT	CASSLTRTENTEAFF
.	TRBV12-3/TRBV12-4	.	TRBJ2-1	TGTGCCAGCAGCCCCGGTGGGGCTAGCGAGTTCTTC	CASSPGGASEFF
.	TRBV6-6	.	TRBJ2-7	TGTGCCAGCAGGGTGTCCTGGCCCTACGAGCAGTACTTC	CASRVSWPYEQYF
TRBD2	TRBV3-1/TRBV3-2	.	TRBJ2-3	TGTGCCAGCAGCCGGGTAGCGGGCGGTACAGATACGCAGTATTTT	CASSRVAGGTDTQYF
.	TRBV28	.	TRBJ1-6	TGTGCCAGCAGTTTAGGTGGGAGGAGCTCCTATAATTCACCCCTCCACTTT	CASSLGGRSSYNSPLHF
.	TRBV3-1/TRBV3-2	.	TRBJ2-3	TGTGCCAGCAGCCACTTTGACAGGTTTTATAGCACAGATACGCAGTATTTT	CASSHFDRFYSTDTQYF
.	TRBV5-8	once	TRBJ1-4	TGTGCCAGCAGCTTGGAGACAGGACGAAATGAAAAACTGTTTTTT	CASSLETGRNEKLFF
.	TRBV19	.	TRBJ2-5	TGTGCCAGTAGTATAGTACACAAAGAAGAGACCCAGTACTTC	CASSIVHKEETQYF
TRBD1	TRBV11-2	.	TRBJ2-7	TGTGCCAGCACCCCCAAGGACAGGGCCTACGAGCAGTACTTC	CASTPKDRAYEQYF
.	TRBV4-1	.	TRBJ1-1	TGCGCCAGCAGCCTTTCAAGGAGAAGGGGGGGGAACACTGAAGCTTTCTTT	CASSLSRRRGGNTEAFF
.	TRBV11-2	.	TRBJ2-1	TGTGCCAGCAGCTTAGGCGGGGCCGGCTCCTACAATGAGCAGTTCTTC	CASSLGGAGSYNEQFF
.	TRBV28	.	TRBJ2-7	TGTGCCAGCAGACGCCTCGGAGTCAAGGGGGAGCAGTACTTC	CASRRLGVKGEQYF
.	TRBV4-1	.	TRBJ2-1	TGCGCCAGCAGCCAAGGACTCAGCAATGAGCAGTTCTTC	CASSQGLSNEQFF
TRBD1	TRBV18	once	TRBJ1-1	TGTGCCAGCTCACCATACTTACCGGGACAGGGAAACACTGAAGCTTTCTTT	CASSPYLPGQGNTEAFF
TRBD2	TRBV28	few	TRBJ2-3	TGTGCCAGCAGTCCTCCTGGACTAGCGGGCACAGATACGCAGTATTTT	CASSPPGLAGTDTQYF
TRBD1	TRBV9	.	TRBJ1-3	TGTGCCAGCAGCGATGGGACAGATGGAAACACCATATATTTT	CASSDGTDGNTIYF
TRBD1	TRBV6-5	.	TRBJ2-7	TGTGCCAGCAGCCGGGACAGGGCTTACGAGCAGTACTTC	CASSRDRAYEQYF
.	TRBV4-1	.	TRBJ1-1	TGCGCCAGCAGCCTGGAGGGAATGAACACTGAAGCTTTCTTT	CASSLEGMNTEAFF
TRBD1	TRBV7-2	.	TRBJ2-5	TGTGCCAGCAGCCCTCGGACAGGGTGGGAGACCCAGTACTTC	CASSPRTGWETQYF
TRBD1	TRBV18	.	TRBJ1-1	TGTGCCAGCTCACCAAGGGACAGCGGAAACACTGAAGCTTTCTTT	CASSPRDSGNTEAFF
.	TRBV24-1	.	TRBJ2-7	TGTGCCACCAGTGATTCAGGCAGGGACGAGCAGTACTTC	CATSDSGRDEQYF
.	TRBV6-5	.	TRBJ1-1	TGTGCCAGCAAGGGGCCGCGTGGGACTGAAGCTTTCTTT	CASKGPRGTEAFF
.	TRBV29-1	.	TRBJ1-1	TGCAGCGTTCCAGGACAGTCCACTGAAGCTTTCTTT	CSVPGQSTEAFF
.	TRBV6-5	.	TRBJ1-5	TGTGCCAGCAGTTCAGGGCGGTACGGCAATCAGCCCCAGCATTTT	CASSSGRYGNQPQHF
.	TRBV7-9	.	TRBJ1-2	TGTGCCAGCAGCGAGGTCAACTATGGCTACACCTTC	CASSEVNYGYTF
TRBD1	TRBV28	.	TRBJ1-5	TGTGCCAGCCTCGTACAGGGGGCCGGGCAGCCCCAGCATTTT	CASLVQGAGQPQHF
.	TRBV30	.	TRBJ1-5	TGTGCCTGGAGTAGCCGGGTCTATAGCAATCAGCCCCAGCATTTT	CAWSSRVYSNQPQHF
.	TRBV20-1	.	TRBJ2-6	TGCAGTGCTAGTCAGGGCGGTGGGGCCAACGTCCTGACTTTC	CSASQGGGANVLTF
TRBD1	TRBV6-4	.	TRBJ2-1	TGTGCCAGCAAGGGACAGGGGAACAATGAGCAGTTCTTC	CASKGQGNNEQFF
.	TRBV9	.	TRBJ2-3	TGTGCCAGCAGCGTTCGGGAGCCAGATACGCAGTATTTT	CASSVREPDTQYF
TRBD2	TRBV7-9	.	TRBJ2-5	TGTGCCAGCAGCTTAGGAAACACTAGCGGAGAGACCCAGTACTTC	CASSLGNTSGETQYF
TRBD2	TRBV5-1	.	TRBJ2-3	TGCGCCAGCAGCCTAACAGCGGGAGGGCCCACAGATACGCAGTATTTT	CASSLTAGGPTDTQYF
.	TRBV25-1	once	TRBJ2-7	TGTGCCAGCAGTATAGGGGCGGGACTGACATACGAGCAGTACTTC	CASSIGAGLTYEQYF